This T cell receptor beta chain was observed in a study of blood T cell repertoires in COVID-19. Study background: Sources were T cells, B-cell-depleted T cells, or PBMCs; the material itself was cDNA or gDNA.

CDR3 length: 14 residues. V was pared by 3 bases and J by 8 bases, with 13 bases between. In germline, CDR1 is MNHNS, CDR2 SASEGT. Study processing details: Amplification with reference gene primers provided the estimates of nucleated cell counts. TCRdb keeps only in-frame clones here, not all; method: immunoSEQ multiplex PCR. That table supplies the V and J calls and clone size; D and trimming were determined from the DNA. The sample lists 100,000 to 150,000 clones; roughly nine tenths were seen once. The source material was peripheral blood. V is TRBV6-1 and J is TRBJ1-4, with no clear D. The TCR sequence derives from a man aged 50 or older with active COVID-19. The chain's CDR3 is CASSERGLGEKLFF. DNA for the CDR3: TGTGCCAGCAGTGAGAGAGGGTTAGGGGAAAAACTGTTTTTT.